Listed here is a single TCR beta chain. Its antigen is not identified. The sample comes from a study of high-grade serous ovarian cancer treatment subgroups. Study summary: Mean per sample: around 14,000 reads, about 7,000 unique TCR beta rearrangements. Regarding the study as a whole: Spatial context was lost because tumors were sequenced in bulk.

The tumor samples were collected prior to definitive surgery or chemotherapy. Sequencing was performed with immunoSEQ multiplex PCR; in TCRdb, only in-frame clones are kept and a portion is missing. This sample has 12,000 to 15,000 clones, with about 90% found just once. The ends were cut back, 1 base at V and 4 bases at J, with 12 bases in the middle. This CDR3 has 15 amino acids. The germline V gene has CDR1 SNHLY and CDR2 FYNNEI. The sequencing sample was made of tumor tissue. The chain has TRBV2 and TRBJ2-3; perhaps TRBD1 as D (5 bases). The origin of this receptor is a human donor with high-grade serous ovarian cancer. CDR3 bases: TGTGCCAGCAGTGAAGGGGGCAGGAATCCAGATACGCAGTATTTT. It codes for CASSEGGRNPDTQYF.